The 27 T cell receptor beta chains below come from one sample, sequenced in a study of control samples from healthy donors and cancer patients. Here immunoSEQ multiplex PCR was the method, and the copy in TCRdb shows in-frame clones only, minus some. The sample lists some 130,000 clones, around 93% occurring once. Input material: blood. The receptors were sampled from a man in his late teens or twenties in good health.

V usage is TRBV7-9 and J usage is TRBJ1-2, with D uncertain. The germline V gene has CDR1 SEHNR and CDR2 FQNEAQ (reference sequence). Trimming stripped 1 base from V and 4 bases from J, with 7 bases between. The CDR3 sequence is 13 residues long. The CDR3 sequence: CASSLGGIYGYTF. The CDR3 DNA reads TGTGCCAGCAGCTTAGGAGGGATCTATGGCTACACCTTC. The full variable domain, with the rest looked up from reference TRBV7-9 and TRBJ1-2, is DTGVSQNPRHKITKRGQNVTFRCDPISEHNRLYWYRQTLGQGPEFLTYFQNEAQLEKSRLLSDRFSAERPKGSFSTLEIQRTEQGDSAMYLCASSLGGIYGYTFGSGTRLTVV.

The chain employs TRBV18 and TRBJ1-4; possibly TRBD1 for D (5 bases). This CDR3 is 16 amino acids long. V lost 6 bases and J lost 2, with 16 bases in between. CDR1 is KGHSH and CDR2 is LQKENI in the germline V gene. CDR3: CASSQGLGVTNEKLFF. CDR3 nucleotides: TGTGCCAGCTCCCAGGGCTTGGGCGTGACTAATGAAAAACTGTTTTTT. The whole variable domain, remainder taken from reference TRBV18 and TRBJ1-4, is NAGVMQNPRHLVRRRGQEARLRCSPMKGHSHVYWYRQLPEEGLKFMVYLQKENIIDESGMPKERFSAEFPKEGPSILRIQQVVRGDSAAYFCASSQGLGVTNEKLFFGSGTQLSVL.

The rearrangement uses TRBV13 and TRBJ1-4; D is uncertain. Per germline, CDR1 PRHDT and CDR2 FYEKMQ (reference sequence). CDR3 length: 14 amino acids. V lost 2 bases and J lost 8, with 12 bases in between. CDR3 sequence (DNA): TGTGCCAGCAGCTTAAGAGGCTTTAGCGAAAAACTGTTTTTT. This encodes CASSLRGFSEKLFF.

Only one count was recorded for this clone. The rearrangement joins TRBV5-1 to TRBJ2-5; 7 positions match TRBD1. The CDR3 sequence is 14 residues long. Unmatched junction bases numbered 6, after V lost 3 bases and J lost 4 bases. Germline CDR1 SGHRS, CDR2 YFSETQ. CDR3 DNA: TGCGCCAGCAGCTCCCTGACAGGGCGAGAGACCCAGTACTTC. Translated: CASSSLTGRETQYF.

This clone was seen once. This chain joins TRBV7-3 and TRBJ2-2, with 7 bases matching TRBD1. Losses at the gene ends were 2 bases for V and 3 bases for J; bases not matched to a gene: 9. The CDR3 is 17 amino acids. Germline V gene sequence: CDR1 SGHTA, CDR2 FQGTGA. CDR3 amino acids: CASSLYGQARDTGELFF. DNA for the CDR3: TGTGCCAGCAGCTTATATGGACAGGCCAGGGACACCGGGGAGCTGTTTTTT. Drawing the rest from reference TRBV7-3 and TRBJ2-2, the complete variable domain is GAGVSQTPSNKVTEKGKYVELRCDPISGHTALYWYRQSLGQGPEFLIYFQGTGAADDSGLPNDRFFAVRPEGSVSTLKIQRTERGDSAVYLCASSLYGQARDTGELFFGEGSRLTVL.

This clone has only one observation. This chain uses TRBV6-1 with TRBJ1-5; tentatively, D is TRBD1 (5 bases). V shed 2 bases and J shed 5 bases, with 10 bases lying between them. CDR1 MNHNS and CDR2 SASEGT come from the germline V gene. The CDR3 covers 14 residues. The CDR3 reads CASSEWAGHQPQHF. DNA for the CDR3: TGTGCCAGCAGTGAATGGGCAGGGCATCAGCCCCAGCATTTT.

J is TRBJ1-5 and V is TRBV5-1; D not resolved. The V gene's germline CDR1 is SGHRS and CDR2 YFSETQ. The V gene lost 0 bases and the J gene lost 2 bases, with 6 bases spanning the gap. The CDR3 sequence is 14 residues long. The CDR3 is CASSLGVGNQPQHF. CDR3 nucleotide sequence: TGCGCCAGCAGCTTGGGGGTTGGCAATCAGCCCCAGCATTTT.

V gene TRBV6-5 combines with J gene TRBJ2-7, with D perhaps matching TRBD2 (6 bases). Between the trimmed V and J ends, which lost 0 bases and 5 bases, there was a span of 11 bases. The CDR3 length is 14 residues. Germline assignment: CDR1 MNHEY and CDR2 SVGAGI. The CDR3, as DNA: TGTGCCAGCAGTTACTCGGGCGGGACGCACGAGCAGTACTTC. Translated: CASSYSGGTHEQYF.

The chain employs TRBV30 and TRBJ2-7, with TRBD1 identical over 9 bases. Trimming removed 5 bases from V and 0 bases from J; junction bases left unmatched: 2. The CDR3 consists of 13 residues. Germline-derived CDR1 and CDR2 are GTSNPN and SVGIG (reference sequence). CDR3 in DNA: TGTGCCTGGGCGACAGGGGGCTCCTACGAGCAGTACTTC. It specifies CAWATGGSYEQYF.

The chain employs TRBV4-1 and TRBJ2-3, with 12 bases that match TRBD2. This CDR3 contains 20 residues. Germline assignment: CDR1 MGHRA and CDR2 YSYEKL. J was trimmed by 0 bases and V by 3 bases; bases with no gene match: 13. This chain's CDR3 is CASSHLWASGGVLSTDTQYF. CDR3 bases: TGCGCCAGCAGCCACTTGTGGGCTAGCGGGGGGGTTCTGAGCACAGATACGCAGTATTTT.

The rearrangement joins TRBV5-1 to TRBJ2-1; 10 bases line up with TRBD2. Germline values: CDR1 SGHRS, CDR2 YFSETQ. V was clipped by 4 bases and J by 3 bases; unmatched bases: 4. CDR3 length: 15 amino acids. The CDR3: CASSLAGEVYNEQFF. CDR3 sequence (DNA): TGCGCCAGCAGCCTAGCGGGGGAGGTCTACAATGAGCAGTTCTTC.

The chain carries TRBV3-1 (or the pseudogene TRBV3-2) and TRBJ1-1, with 10 bases lining up with TRBD1. The CDR3 is 17 residues long. Germline V CDR1 and CDR2: LGHDT, YNNKEL (reference sequence). Germline trimming cut 0 bases from V and 4 bases from J; bases unmatched to any gene: 8. The CDR3 coding sequence is TGTGCCAGCAGCCAAGAATTACCGGGACAGGGGACCACTGAAGCTTTCTTT. It codes for CASSQELPGQGTTEAFF.

To note about this clone: Other DNA sequences of this sample code for an identical CDR3. The chain couples TRBV5-6 to TRBJ1-5; possible D gene TRBD1, 5 bases. Deletions cut 2 bases from V and 2 bases from J, with 5 bases between. This CDR3 is built from 13 residues. Germline CDR1 SGHDT, CDR2 YYEEEE. The DNA of the CDR3 is TGTGCCAGCAGCTTACAGGGCAATCAGCCCCAGCATTTT. Its translation is CASSLQGNQPQHF.

The chain uses TRBV7-3 and TRBJ1-2; D not certain. The CDR3 sequence is 13 residues long. Germline V gene data show CDR1 as SGHTA and CDR2 as FQGTGA. With 2 bases removed from V and 5 bases from J, the gap between germline ends came to 9 bases. CDR3 amino acids: CASSLVGGYGYTF. The DNA for the CDR3 is TGTGCCAGCAGCTTAGTAGGAGGGTATGGCTACACCTTC.

The chain is built from TRBV3-1 (or the pseudogene TRBV3-2) and TRBJ2-5; the D gene is possibly TRBD2 (6 bases). Looked up from germline, CDR1 is LGHDT and CDR2 is YNNKEL (reference sequence). This CDR3 has 15 residues. Deletions cut 1 base from V and 1 base from J, with 10 bases between. The CDR3: CASSQGVGGQETQYF. The CDR3 coding sequence is TGTGCCAGCAGCCAAGGCGTCGGGGGCCAAGAGACCCAGTACTTC.

This sequence joins TRBV3-1 (or the pseudogene TRBV3-2) and TRBJ2-7, with 9 positions matching TRBD1. Losses at the gene ends were 4 bases for V and 5 bases for J; bases not matched to a gene: 6. CDR3 length: 14 amino acids. CDR1 LGHDT and CDR2 YNNKEL come from the germline V gene (reference sequence). The CDR3 DNA is TGTGCCAGCAGCCTTGGACAGGGGACCCACGAGCAGTACTTC. Protein: CASSLGQGTHEQYF.

V and J are TRBV7-3 and TRBJ1-2; possibly TRBD1 for D (5 bases). This CDR3 spans 13 amino acids. The ends were cut back, 2 bases at V and 5 bases at J, with 9 bases in the middle. Per the germline V gene, CDR1 is SGHTA and CDR2 is FQGTGA. This CDR3 is CASSLGQGYGYTF. CDR3 DNA sequence: TGTGCCAGCAGCTTAGGTCAGGGTTATGGCTACACCTTC.

The chain combines TRBV5-1 with TRBJ1-3; TRBD1 might be the D (5 bases). The germline V gene has CDR1 SGHRS and CDR2 YFSETQ. The CDR3 consists of 15 residues. The V end lost 5 bases, the J end lost 0 bases, and 12 bases lay between the germline ends. The CDR3 nucleotides are TGCGCCAGCAGGCCCTCTGACAGCTCTGGAAACACCATATATTTT. The encoded protein is CASRPSDSSGNTIYF.

This chain joins TRBV12-5 and TRBJ1-5, with D maybe TRBD1 (5 bases). Trimming pared 5 bases from V and 7 bases from J, leaving 15 bases between. The CDR3 length is 14 residues. From germline, CDR1 is LGHNT and CDR2 FRNRAP. CDR3 nucleotides: TGTGCTAGTGGTCCGGGGGGTAATGGACAGCCCCAGCATTTT. Amino acids: CASGPGGNGQPQHF.

The chain recombines TRBV18 with TRBJ2-1; 9 bases are shared with TRBD1. V shed 3 bases and J 3 bases; nucleotides not matched to a gene: 3. Per germline, CDR1 KGHSH and CDR2 LQKENI. This CDR3 region has 15 residues. As DNA, the CDR3 is TGTGCCAGCTCACCTAGGGGACAGGGCTACAATGAGCAGTTCTTC. It specifies CASSPRGQGYNEQFF. Drawing the rest from reference TRBV18 and TRBJ2-1, the complete variable domain is NAGVMQNPRHLVRRRGQEARLRCSPMKGHSHVYWYRQLPEEGLKFMVYLQKENIIDESGMPKERFSAEFPKEGPSILRIQQVVRGDSAAYFCASSPRGQGYNEQFFGPGTRLTVL.

This clone has only one observation. This sequence joins TRBV6-6 and TRBJ1-3; no reliable D call. Trimming pared 0 bases from V and 6 bases from J, leaving 15 bases between. This CDR3 is built from 16 residues. The germline V gene encodes CDR1 MNHNY and CDR2 SVGAGI (reference sequence). CDR3 nucleotides: TGTGCCAGCAGTTACTCTCCTCCGGGGTGGGAAAACACCATATATTTT. Protein sequence: CASSYSPPGWENTIYF.

The chain is built from TRBV19 and TRBJ1-2; D is unresolved. The CDR3 runs 14 residues. The V gene's germline CDR1 is LNHDA and CDR2 SQIVND (reference sequence). The V end lost 2 bases, the J end lost 2 bases, and 9 bases lay between the germline ends. The CDR3 loop is CASSIKGGNYGYTF. CDR3 nucleotide sequence: TGTGCCAGTAGTATAAAGGGCGGGAACTATGGCTACACCTTC.

The V and J genes are TRBV11-3 and TRBJ2-3; D is ambiguous. The CDR3 is 14 amino acids. With 1 base removed from V and 2 bases from J, the gap between germline ends came to 7 bases. Germline CDR1 reads SGHNT; CDR2 reads YENEEA. The CDR3 coding sequence is TGTGCCAGCAGCTTAGGACATTCCACAGATACGCAGTATTTT. This translates into CASSLGHSTDTQYF.

The chain couples TRBV6-6 to TRBJ1-5; tentatively, D is TRBD1 (5 bases). This CDR3 region has 16 residues. Deletions cut 3 bases from V and 3 bases from J, with 15 bases between. Germline V gives CDR1 MNHNY, CDR2 SVGAGI (reference sequence). The CDR3 DNA follows: TGTGCCAGCAGTTATACCGGGACTCAAGACAATCAGCCCCAGCATTTT. It is translated as CASSYTGTQDNQPQHF.

This clone has only a few counts. V and J are TRBV9 and TRBJ1-1; no firm D call. This CDR3 region has 17 residues. Germline values: CDR1 SGDLS, CDR2 YYNGEE. The V and J ends lost 0 bases and 1 base respectively, with 16 bases between them. The chain's CDR3 is CASSVGISLLENTEAFF. The CDR3 nucleotides are TGTGCCAGCAGCGTAGGGATCTCCCTACTGGAGAACACTGAAGCTTTCTTT.

The V gene is TRBV30, the J gene TRBJ2-7; D unresolved. The CDR3 is 14 amino acids. Trimming removed 5 bases at V and 3 bases at J, with 17 bases between. The V gene's germline CDR1 is GTSNPN and CDR2 SVGIG (reference sequence). The CDR3 is CAWLKPGPFYEQYF. CDR3 nucleotide sequence: TGTGCCTGGCTAAAACCGGGTCCGTTCTACGAGCAGTACTTC.

The J gene is TRBJ2-7, the V gene TRBV15, with D possibly matching TRBD1 (6 bases). The V end was cut by 0 bases, the J end by 6 bases, with 15 bases between. Germline CDR1 and CDR2: LNHNV and YYDKDF (reference sequence). This CDR3 is built from 15 residues. The CDR3: CATSRDLTGMGEQYF. In DNA form, the CDR3 reads TGTGCCACCAGCAGAGATCTTACAGGGATGGGCGAGCAGTACTTC.